This entry lists 14 T cell receptor beta chains sequenced from one sample in a study of T cell responses to AZD1222 COVID-19 vaccine. Repertoires were generated with immunoSEQ multiplex PCR, while TCRdb's copy carries only in-frame clones and drops some. The data contain over 45,000 clones, about 91% of them singletons. Specimen: peripheral blood, collected 28 days after the second AZD1222 dose. Receptors were obtained from an adult who received the AZD1222 COVID-19 vaccine.

The rearrangement joins TRBV3-1 (or the pseudogene TRBV3-2) to TRBJ1-1; 8 bases map to TRBD1. This CDR3 is 14 amino acids long. The germline gives CDR1 LGHDT, CDR2 YNNKEL (reference sequence). Losses at the gene ends were 4 bases for V and 7 bases for J; bases not matched to a gene: 8. The CDR3 spells CASSLRQGYYEAFF. In DNA form, the CDR3 reads TGTGCCAGCAGCCTACGACAGGGGTACTATGAAGCTTTCTTT.

This chain connects TRBV30 to TRBJ1-3, with D hard to call. V was clipped by 4 bases and J by 9 bases, with 16 bases between them. CDR1 and CDR2 (germline): GTSNPN, SVGIG (reference sequence). The CDR3 loop spans 13 amino acids. DNA for the CDR3: TGTGCCTGGAATTTGGACTTTAGGAGCACCATATATTTT. This gives the protein CAWNLDFRSTIYF.

The rearrangement links TRBV5-8 to TRBJ2-7, with D possibly TRBD1 on 6 matching bases. The CDR3 is made up of 14 amino acids. Germline V gene data show CDR1 as SGHTS and CDR2 as YDEGEE. The germline V and J ends were trimmed by 0 bases and 5 bases, with 12 bases remaining between them. CDR3 nucleotides: TGTGCCAGCAGCTTGGTCCAGGGGAAGGACGAGCAGTACTTC. It translates to CASSLVQGKDEQYF.

In DNA, the CDR3 is TGTGCCAGCAGCCTAACAGGGGGCTACACTGAAGCTTTCTTT. Translating gives CASSLTGGYTEAFF. This chain joins TRBV27 and TRBJ1-1; 9 nucleotides line up with TRBD1. The V gene end was trimmed by 6 bases and the J gene end by 3 bases; junction bases not matched to a gene: 5. This CDR3 region has 14 residues. Looked up from germline, CDR1 is MNHEY and CDR2 is SMNVEV (reference sequence).

The chain joins TRBV23-1 to TRBJ1-4; TRBD1 agrees at 11 bases. TRBV23-1 is treated as an ORF (open reading frame) with a function not yet certain. V dropped 2 bases and J dropped 5; count of bases not matched to a gene: 4. This CDR3 region has 16 residues. CDR3 sequence reads: CASSQPWDRGNEKLFF. The CDR3 DNA is TGCGCCAGCAGTCAACCCTGGGACAGGGGGAATGAAAAACTGTTTTTT.

The chain recombines TRBV9 with TRBJ1-1; the D is unclear. The germline V gene has CDR1 SGDLS and CDR2 YYNGEE. This CDR3 region has 19 residues. Deletions cut 3 bases from V and 1 base from J, with 25 bases between. The chain's CDR3 is CASSASAGGFGHKNTEAFF. CDR3 DNA sequence: TGTGCCAGCAGCGCGTCCGCGGGAGGGTTTGGGCATAAGAACACTGAAGCTTTCTTT. Based on the CDR3 plus reference TRBV9 and TRBJ1-1, the full variable domain is DSGVTQTPKHLITATGQRVTLRCSPRSGDLSVYWYQQSLDQGLQFLIQYYNGEERAKGNILERFSAQQFPDLHSELNLSSLELGDSALYFCASSASAGGFGHKNTEAFFGQGTRLTVV.

J is TRBJ2-7 and V is TRBV10-3; possible D gene TRBD2, 5 bases. Germline lookup yields CDR1 ENHRY and CDR2 SYGVKD. CDR3 length equals 15 residues. V lost 7 bases to trimming and J lost 2 bases, with 18 bases between them. The CDR3 DNA sequence: TGTGCCATCATGAGGACTGAAAAAGCCCCCTACGAGCAGTACTTC. It yields the protein CAIMRTEKAPYEQYF.

The rearrangement joins TRBV21-1 to TRBJ2-1; the table's D gene call, TRBD1, was not cross checked with the DNA. TRBV21-1 is recorded as a pseudogene. The CDR3 consists of 15 residues. The CDR3 DNA reads as TGTGCCAGCCGAACTGCTCGCAGGGTCGACAATGAGCAGTTCTTC. Protein product: CASRTARRVDNEQFF.

The CDR3 DNA is TGTGCCAGCAGTTCGGGACTTTTACGTTACGAGCAGTACTTC. Its translation is CASSSGLLRYEQYF. The V and J genes are TRBV6-2 or TRBV6-3 and TRBJ2-7, with a possible D match to TRBD2 (6 bases). Between the trimmed V and J ends, which lost 4 bases and 4 bases, there was a span of 14 bases. CDR1 and CDR2 from the germline V gene are MNHEY and SVGEGT. The CDR3 loop spans 14 amino acids.

The V call is TRBV28, the J call TRBJ2-7; no clear D gene. Germline lookup yields CDR1 MDHEN and CDR2 SYDVKM. The V gene lost 6 bases and the J gene lost 4 bases, with 16 bases spanning the gap. This CDR3 comprises 14 residues. Written as DNA, the CDR3 is TGTGCCAGCAGCCCCCCCGCTAGGTTATACGAGCAGTACTTC. Translation gives CASSPPARLYEQYF.

The chain combines TRBV5-8 with TRBJ2-7, with TRBD1 identical over 9 bases. This CDR3 comprises 14 residues. The junction had 6 bases not matched to a gene; V was cut back by 4 bases and J by 4 bases. Per germline, CDR1 SGHTS and CDR2 YDEGEE. CDR3 protein: CASSPGTGMYEQYF. CDR3 sequence (DNA): TGTGCCAGCAGCCCAGGGACAGGGATGTACGAGCAGTACTTC.

The chain combines TRBV5-5 with TRBJ1-5, with 7 bases matching TRBD1. CDR3 length: 16 amino acids. J gave up 3 bases and V 4 bases, and 10 bases lay outside the gene matches. Germline loops: CDR1 SGHKS, CDR2 YYEKEE (reference sequence). CDR3: CASSRGDRAINQPQHF. For the CDR3, the DNA is TGTGCCAGCAGCCGGGGTGACAGGGCCATCAATCAGCCCCAGCATTTT.

The chain joins TRBV20-1 to TRBJ2-3; no clear D gene. Trimming removed 2 bases at V and 6 bases at J, with 6 bases between. The CDR3 spans 11 residues. Germline CDR1 is DFQATT and CDR2 is SNEGSKA (reference sequence). CDR3 sequence reads: CSARYGDTQYF. Here the CDR3 DNA reads TGCAGTGCTAGATATGGGGATACGCAGTATTTT.

This chain links TRBV19 with TRBJ1-3; 10 nucleotides line up with TRBD1. This CDR3 is built from 18 residues. CDR1 and CDR2 (germline): LNHDA, SQIVND (reference sequence). The V segment lost 10 bases and the J segment 0 bases; nucleotides outside the gene matches: 15. The CDR3 sequence is CATRDRGLTTGSGNTIYF. In DNA form, the CDR3 reads TGTGCCACCCGGGACAGGGGTTTAACAACGGGCTCTGGAAACACCATATATTTT.